This TCR beta chain was recovered during a study of shared clonotypes between healthy human individuals. Study at large: Plates per donor: three CD4 naive, three CD4 memory, two CD8 naive, one CD8 memory. Overall study findings and caveats: Shared across four donors were approximately 5% of the naive CD4 clonotypes. Naive subsets typically showed greater estimated richness than memory subsets. Among donors, the sharing of clonotypes was expected to be influenced by sequencing depth.

The table lists this clone with a count of one. Its target is unknown. Data came from immunoSEQ multiplex PCR; TCRdb stores just in-frame clones and leaves some out. The table includes a few million clones, around 93% detected once. The naive CD8 population came from CD45RO-negative cells selected for CCR7, without terminally differentiated effector memory CD45RA+ cells. Between the trimmed V and J ends, which lost 4 bases and 1 base, there was a span of 11 bases. There are 14 residues in the CDR3. Germline CDR1 SQVTM, CDR2 ANQGSEA. The receptor's source is a man between 18 and 29 years old in good health. Some clones in this sample may be carry-over from other donors' samples. This sequence joins TRBV29-1 and TRBJ1-3; D remains ambiguous. Sequenced sample: naive CD8+ T cells from PBMCs. CDR3: CSVVGLGSGNTIYF. For the CDR3, the DNA is TGCAGCGTTGTTGGGCTGGGGTCTGGAAACACCATATATTTT.